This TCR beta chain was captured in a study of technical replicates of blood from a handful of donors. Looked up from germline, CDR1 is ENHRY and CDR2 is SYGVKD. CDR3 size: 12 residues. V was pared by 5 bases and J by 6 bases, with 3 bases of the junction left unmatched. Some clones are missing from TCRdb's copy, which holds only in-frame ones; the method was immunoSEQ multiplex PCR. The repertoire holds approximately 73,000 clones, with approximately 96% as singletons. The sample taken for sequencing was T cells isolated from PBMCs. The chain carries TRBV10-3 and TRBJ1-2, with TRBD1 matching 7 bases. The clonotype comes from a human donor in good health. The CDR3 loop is CAISRDRDGYTF. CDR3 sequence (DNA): TGTGCCATCAGTAGAGACAGGGATGGCTACACCTTC.